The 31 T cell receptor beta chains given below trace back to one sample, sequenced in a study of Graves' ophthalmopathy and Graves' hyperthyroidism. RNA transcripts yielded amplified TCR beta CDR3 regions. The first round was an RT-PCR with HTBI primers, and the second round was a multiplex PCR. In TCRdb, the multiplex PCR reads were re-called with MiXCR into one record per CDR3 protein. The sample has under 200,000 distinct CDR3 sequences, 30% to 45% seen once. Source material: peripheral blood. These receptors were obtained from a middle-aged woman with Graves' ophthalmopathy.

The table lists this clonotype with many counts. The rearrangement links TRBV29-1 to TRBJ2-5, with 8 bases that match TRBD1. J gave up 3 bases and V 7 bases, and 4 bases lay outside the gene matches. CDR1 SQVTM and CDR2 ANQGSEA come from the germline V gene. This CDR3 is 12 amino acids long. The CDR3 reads CSARTGKETQYF. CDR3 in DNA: TGCAGCGCCAGGACAGGGAAAGAGACCCAGTACTTC.

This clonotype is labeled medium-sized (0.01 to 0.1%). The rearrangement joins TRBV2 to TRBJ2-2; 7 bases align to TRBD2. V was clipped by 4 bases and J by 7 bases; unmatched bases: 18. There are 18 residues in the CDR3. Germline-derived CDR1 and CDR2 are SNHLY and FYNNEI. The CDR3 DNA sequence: TGTGCCAGCAGTGGATCCCTTGATGGGAGGGCCTTGGGCGGGGAGCTGTTTTTT. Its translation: CASSGSLDGRALGGELFF. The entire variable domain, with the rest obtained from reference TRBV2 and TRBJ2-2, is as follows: EPEVTQTPSHQVTQMGQEVILRCVPISNHLYFYWYRQILGQKVEFLVSFYNNEISEKSEIFDDQFSVERPDGSNFTLKIRSTKLEDSAMYFCASSGSLDGRALGGELFFGEGSRLTVL.

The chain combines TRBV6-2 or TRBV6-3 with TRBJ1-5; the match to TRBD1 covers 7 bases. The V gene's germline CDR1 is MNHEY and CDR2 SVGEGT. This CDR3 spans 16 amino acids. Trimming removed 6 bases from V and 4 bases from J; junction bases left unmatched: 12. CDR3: CASSARGQSPNQPQHF. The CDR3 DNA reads TGTGCCAGCAGCGCCAGGGGACAGAGTCCTAATCAGCCCCAGCATTTT.

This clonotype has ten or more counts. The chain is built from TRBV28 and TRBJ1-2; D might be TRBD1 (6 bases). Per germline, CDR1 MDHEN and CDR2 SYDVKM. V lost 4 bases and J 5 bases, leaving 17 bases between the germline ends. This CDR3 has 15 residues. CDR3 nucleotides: TGTGCCAGCAGTTCGACAGGAAGGGTGAGATATGGCTACACCTTC. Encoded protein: CASSSTGRVRYGYTF.

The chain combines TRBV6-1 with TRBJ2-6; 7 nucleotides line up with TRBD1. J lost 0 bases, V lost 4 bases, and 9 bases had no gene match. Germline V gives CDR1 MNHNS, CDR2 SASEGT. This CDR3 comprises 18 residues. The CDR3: CASSARQGRGSGANVLTF. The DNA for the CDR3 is TGTGCCAGCAGTGCCCGACAGGGCCGTGGCTCTGGGGCCAACGTCCTGACTTTC.

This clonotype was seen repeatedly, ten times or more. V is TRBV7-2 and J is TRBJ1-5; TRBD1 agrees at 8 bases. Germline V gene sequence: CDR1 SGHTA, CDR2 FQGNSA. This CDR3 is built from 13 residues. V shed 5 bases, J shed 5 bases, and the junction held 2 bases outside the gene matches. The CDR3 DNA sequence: TGTGCCAGCAGCCTACAGGGGGATCAGCCCCAGCATTTT. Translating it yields CASSLQGDQPQHF. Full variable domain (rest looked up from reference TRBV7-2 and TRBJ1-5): GAGVSQSPSNKVTEKGKDVELRCDPISGHTALYWYRQSLGQGLEFLIYFQGNSAPDKSGLPSDRFSAERTGGSVSTLTIQRTQQEDSAVYLCASSLQGDQPQHFGDGTRLSIL.

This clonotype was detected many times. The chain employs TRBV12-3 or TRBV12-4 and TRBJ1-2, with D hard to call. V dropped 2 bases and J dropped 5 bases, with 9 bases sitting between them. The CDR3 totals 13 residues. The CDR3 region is CASSLYSGYGYTF. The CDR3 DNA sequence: TGTGCCAGCAGTTTATACAGCGGATATGGCTACACCTTC.

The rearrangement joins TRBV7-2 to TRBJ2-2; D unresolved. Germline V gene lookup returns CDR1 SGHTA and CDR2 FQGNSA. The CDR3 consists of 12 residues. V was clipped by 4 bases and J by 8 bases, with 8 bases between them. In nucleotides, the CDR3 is TGTGCCAGCAGCTCGACCTATGGGGAGCTGTTTTTT. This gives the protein CASSSTYGELFF.

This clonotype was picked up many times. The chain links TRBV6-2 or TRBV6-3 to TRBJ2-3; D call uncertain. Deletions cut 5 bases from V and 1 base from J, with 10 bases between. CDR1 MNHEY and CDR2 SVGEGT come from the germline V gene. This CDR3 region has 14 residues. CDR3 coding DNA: TGTGCCAGCAGTGACGGATCCGGCACAGATACGCAGTATTTT. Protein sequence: CASSDGSGTDTQYF.

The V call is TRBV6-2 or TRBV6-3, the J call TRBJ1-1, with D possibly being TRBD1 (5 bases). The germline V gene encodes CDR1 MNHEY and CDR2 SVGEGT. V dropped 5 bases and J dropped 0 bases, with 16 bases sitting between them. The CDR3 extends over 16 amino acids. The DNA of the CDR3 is TGTGCCAGCAGTCCTACGGGAGCGGACATGAACACTGAAGCTTTCTTT. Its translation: CASSPTGADMNTEAFF.

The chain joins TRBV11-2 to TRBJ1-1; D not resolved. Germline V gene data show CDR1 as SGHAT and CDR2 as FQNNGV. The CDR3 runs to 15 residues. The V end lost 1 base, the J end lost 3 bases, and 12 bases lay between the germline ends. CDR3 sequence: CASSLGGYVYTEAFF. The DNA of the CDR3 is TGTGCCAGCAGCTTAGGGGGATATGTATACACTGAAGCTTTCTTT.

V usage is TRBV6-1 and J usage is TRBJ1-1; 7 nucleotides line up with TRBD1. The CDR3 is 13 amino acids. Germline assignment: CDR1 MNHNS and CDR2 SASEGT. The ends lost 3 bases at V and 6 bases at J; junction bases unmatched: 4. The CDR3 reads CASSETDRAEAFF. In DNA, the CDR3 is TGTGCCAGCAGTGAGACCGACAGGGCTGAAGCTTTCTTT.

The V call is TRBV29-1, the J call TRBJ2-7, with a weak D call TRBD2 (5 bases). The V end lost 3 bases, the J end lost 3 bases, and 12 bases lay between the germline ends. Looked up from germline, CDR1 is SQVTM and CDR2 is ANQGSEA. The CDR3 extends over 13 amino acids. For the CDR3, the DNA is TGCAGCGTTGAGATCGAGGGCCGCTACGAGCAGTACTTC. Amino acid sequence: CSVEIEGRYEQYF.

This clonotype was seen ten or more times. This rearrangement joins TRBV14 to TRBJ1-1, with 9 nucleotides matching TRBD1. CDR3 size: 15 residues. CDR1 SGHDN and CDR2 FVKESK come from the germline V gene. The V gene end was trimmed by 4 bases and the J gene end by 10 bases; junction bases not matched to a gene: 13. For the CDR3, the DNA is TGTGCCAGCAGCCTACGACAGGGGGAAGGGACGCGAGCTTTCTTT. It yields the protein CASSLRQGEGTRAFF.

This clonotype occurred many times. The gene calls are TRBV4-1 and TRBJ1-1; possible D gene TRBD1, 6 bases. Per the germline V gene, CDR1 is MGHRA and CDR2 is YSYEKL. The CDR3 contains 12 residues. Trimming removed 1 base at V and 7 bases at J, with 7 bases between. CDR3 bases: TGCGCCAGCAGCCAAGTGGACAGTGAAGCTTTCTTT. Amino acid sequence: CASSQVDSEAFF.

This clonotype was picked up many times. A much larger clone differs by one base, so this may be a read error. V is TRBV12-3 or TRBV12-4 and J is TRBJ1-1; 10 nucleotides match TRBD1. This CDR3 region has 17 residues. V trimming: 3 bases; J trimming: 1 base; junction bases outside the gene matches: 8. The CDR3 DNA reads TGTGCCAGCAGTTTTAGGAGGACAGGGGGTGGGAACACTGAAGCTTTCTTT. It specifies CASSFRRTGGGNTEAFF.

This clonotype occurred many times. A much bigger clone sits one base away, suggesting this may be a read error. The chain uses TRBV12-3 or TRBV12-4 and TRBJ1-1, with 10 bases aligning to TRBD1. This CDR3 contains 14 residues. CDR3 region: CASSPGQGSTEALF. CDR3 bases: TGTGCCAGCAGCCCGGGACAGGGGAGTACGGAAGCTCTCTTT.

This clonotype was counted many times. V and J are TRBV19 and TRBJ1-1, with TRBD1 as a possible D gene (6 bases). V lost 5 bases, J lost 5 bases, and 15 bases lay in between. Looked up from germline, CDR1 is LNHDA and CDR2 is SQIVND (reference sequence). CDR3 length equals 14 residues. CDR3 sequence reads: CASSAVQGATEAFF. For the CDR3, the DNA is TGTGCCAGTAGTGCCGTACAGGGAGCGACTGAAGCTTTCTTT. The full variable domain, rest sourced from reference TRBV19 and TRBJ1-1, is DGGITQSPKYLFRKEGQNVTLSCEQNLNHDAMYWYRQDPGQGLRLIYYSQIVNDFQKGDIAEGYSVSREKKESFPLTVTSAQKNPTAFYLCASSAVQGATEAFFGQGTRLTVV.

The CDR3, as DNA: TGTGCCAGTCGGAGGGGGATGTCCTACGAGCAGTACTTC. It translates to CASRRGMSYEQYF. V and J are TRBV28 and TRBJ2-7; D possibly matches TRBD1 or TRBD2 (6 bases each). This CDR3 region has 13 residues. The V and J ends lost 9 bases and 1 base respectively, with 13 bases between them. CDR1 and CDR2 from the germline V gene are MDHEN and SYDVKM.

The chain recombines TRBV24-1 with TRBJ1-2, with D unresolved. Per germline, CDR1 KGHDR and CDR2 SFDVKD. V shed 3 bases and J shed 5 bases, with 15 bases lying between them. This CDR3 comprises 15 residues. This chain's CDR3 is CATSDPKTKWYGYTF. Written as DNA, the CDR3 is TGTGCCACCAGTGATCCGAAAACCAAGTGGTATGGCTACACCTTC.

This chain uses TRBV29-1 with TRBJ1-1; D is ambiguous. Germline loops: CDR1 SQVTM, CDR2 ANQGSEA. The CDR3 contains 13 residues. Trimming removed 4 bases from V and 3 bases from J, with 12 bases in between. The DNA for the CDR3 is TGCAGCGTTGGTGCGACGGGATACACTGAAGCTTTCTTT. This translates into CSVGATGYTEAFF.

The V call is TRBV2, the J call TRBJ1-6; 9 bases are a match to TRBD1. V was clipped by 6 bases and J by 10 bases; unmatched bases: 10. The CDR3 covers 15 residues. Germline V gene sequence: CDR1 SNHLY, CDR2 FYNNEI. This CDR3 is CASSHEGQGGSPLHF. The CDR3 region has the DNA TGTGCCAGCAGCCACGAGGGACAGGGAGGCTCACCCCTCCACTTT.

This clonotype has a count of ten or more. Here the CDR3 reads CSAGGSGTGLNYGYTF. CDR3 sequence (DNA): TGCAGCGCTGGGGGATCCGGGACAGGGTTAAACTATGGCTACACCTTC. The chain links TRBV29-1 to TRBJ1-2, with 9 bases identical to TRBD1. The CDR3 runs to 16 residues. V lost 7 bases to trimming and J lost 2 bases; unmatched junction nucleotides: 14. Germline V gene sequence: CDR1 SQVTM, CDR2 ANQGSEA. The full variable domain, with the rest looked up from reference TRBV29-1 and TRBJ1-2, is SAVISQKPSRDICQRGTSLTIQCQVDSQVTMMFWYRQQPGQSLTLIATANQGSEATYESGFVIDKFPISRPNLTFSTLTVSNMSPEDSSIYLCSAGGSGTGLNYGYTFGSGTRLTVV.

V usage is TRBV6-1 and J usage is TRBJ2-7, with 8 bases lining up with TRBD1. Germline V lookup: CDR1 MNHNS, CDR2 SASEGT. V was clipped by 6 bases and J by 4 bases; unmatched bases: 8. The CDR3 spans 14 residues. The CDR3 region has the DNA TGTGCCAGCAGCCCCCAGGGGGCAGGGTACGAGCAGTACTTC. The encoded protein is CASSPQGAGYEQYF.

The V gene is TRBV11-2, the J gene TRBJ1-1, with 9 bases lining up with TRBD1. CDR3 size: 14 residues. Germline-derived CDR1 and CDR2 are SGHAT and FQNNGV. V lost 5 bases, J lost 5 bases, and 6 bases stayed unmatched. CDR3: CASSKQGAGTEAFF. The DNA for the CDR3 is TGTGCCAGCAGCAAACAGGGGGCTGGGACTGAAGCTTTCTTT.

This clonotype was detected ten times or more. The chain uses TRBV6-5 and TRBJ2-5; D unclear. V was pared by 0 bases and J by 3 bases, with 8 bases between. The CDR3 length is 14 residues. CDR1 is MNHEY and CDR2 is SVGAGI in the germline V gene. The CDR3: CASSYSSGKETQYF. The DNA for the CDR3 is TGTGCCAGCAGTTACTCGAGTGGGAAAGAGACCCAGTACTTC.

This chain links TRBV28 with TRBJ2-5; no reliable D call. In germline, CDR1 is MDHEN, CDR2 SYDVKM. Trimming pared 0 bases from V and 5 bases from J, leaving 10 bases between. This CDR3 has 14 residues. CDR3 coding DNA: TGTGCCAGCAGTTTATGGACCGACTCGGAGACCCAGTACTTC. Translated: CASSLWTDSETQYF.

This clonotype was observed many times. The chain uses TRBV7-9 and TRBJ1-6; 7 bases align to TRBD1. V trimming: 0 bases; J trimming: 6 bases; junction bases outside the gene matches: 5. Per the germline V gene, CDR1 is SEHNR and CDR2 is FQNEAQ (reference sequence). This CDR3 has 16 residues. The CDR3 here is CASSLAPTGTNSPLHF. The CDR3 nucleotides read TGTGCCAGCAGCTTAGCGCCGACAGGGACTAATTCACCCCTCCACTTT.

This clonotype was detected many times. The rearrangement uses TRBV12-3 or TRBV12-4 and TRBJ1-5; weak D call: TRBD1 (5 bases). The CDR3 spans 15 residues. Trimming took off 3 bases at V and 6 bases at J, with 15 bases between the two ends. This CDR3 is CASSFFLTVFQPQHF. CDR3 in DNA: TGTGCCAGCAGTTTTTTCTTGACAGTTTTTCAGCCCCAGCATTTT.

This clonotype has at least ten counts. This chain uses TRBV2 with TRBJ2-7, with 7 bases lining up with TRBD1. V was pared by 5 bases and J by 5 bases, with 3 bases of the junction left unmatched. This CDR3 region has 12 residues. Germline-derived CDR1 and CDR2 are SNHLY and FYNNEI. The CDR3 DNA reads TGTGCCAGCAGTTCCGGGACAGACGAGCAGTACTTC. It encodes CASSSGTDEQYF.

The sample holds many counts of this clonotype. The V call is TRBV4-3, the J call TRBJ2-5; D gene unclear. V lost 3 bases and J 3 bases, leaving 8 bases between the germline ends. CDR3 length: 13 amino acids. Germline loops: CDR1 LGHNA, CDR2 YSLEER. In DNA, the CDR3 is TGCGCCAGCAGCCAGGGATTGGAAGAGACCCAGTACTTC. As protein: CASSQGLEETQYF.